The 27 T cell receptor beta chains below were found in one sample sequenced in a study of cytotoxic CD8 clonotypes in ibrutinib-treated CLL. Assay: immunoSEQ multiplex PCR; the TCRdb copy retains only in-frame clones and omits some. The sample has about 68,000 clones; 68% are singletons. Sequencing was performed on PBMCs, taken after 12 months of ibrutinib treatment. The origin of the receptors is a human donor with chronic lymphocytic leukemia.

This clone occurred once. This rearrangement joins TRBV5-1 to TRBJ1-2; 8 positions agree with TRBD1. Germline CDR1 reads SGHRS; CDR2 reads YFSETQ. J gave up 1 base and V 4 bases, and 3 bases lay outside the gene matches. This CDR3 has 14 amino acids. The CDR3 sequence: CASSTGQGNYGYTF. The CDR3 nucleotides are TGCGCCAGCAGCACTGGACAGGGTAACTATGGCTACACCTTC.

The chain joins TRBV28 to TRBJ2-5; 9 nucleotides line up with TRBD1. Germline CDR1 MDHEN, CDR2 SYDVKM. After removal of 3 bases from V and 2 bases from J, the junction contained 13 bases not matched to a gene. This CDR3 region has 18 residues. CDR3 nucleotides: TGTGCCAGCAGTTTGGACAATTATCGGACAGGGGTTCAAGAGACCCAGTACTTC. It encodes CASSLDNYRTGVQETQYF.

The V gene is TRBV6-1, the J gene TRBJ1-2, with no clear D. Germline V CDR1 and CDR2: MNHNS, SASEGT. V was cut by 7 bases and J by 4 bases, with 13 bases left in between. The CDR3 is made up of 13 amino acids. The CDR3 sequence: CASTPSGSYGYTF. The CDR3 DNA sequence: TGTGCCAGCACCCCCTCGGGGTCCTATGGCTACACCTTC.

This clone was detected a few times. The chain has TRBV5-6 and TRBJ2-2; 10 nucleotides match TRBD2. The CDR3 spans 15 residues. The V gene end was trimmed by 2 bases and the J gene end by 5 bases; junction bases not matched to a gene: 3. The V gene's germline CDR1 is SGHDT and CDR2 YYEEEE. The CDR3 DNA reads TGTGCCAGCAGCTTCCTAGCGGGGGCGACCGGGGAGCTGTTTTTT. This translates into CASSFLAGATGELFF.

This chain uses TRBV7-2 with TRBJ1-1; maybe TRBD1 (6 bases). The CDR3 consists of 13 residues. Germline CDR1 SGHTA, CDR2 FQGNSA. Trimming removed 2 bases from V and 3 bases from J, with 7 bases in between. CDR3 nucleotides: TGTGCCAGCAGCTTACAGGGGTACACTGAAGCTTTCTTT. This sequence encodes CASSLQGYTEAFF. Full variable domain (missing parts from reference TRBV7-2 and TRBJ1-1): GAGVSQSPSNKVTEKGKDVELRCDPISGHTALYWYRQSLGQGLEFLIYFQGNSAPDKSGLPSDRFSAERTGGSVSTLTIQRTQQEDSAVYLCASSLQGYTEAFFGQGTRLTVV.

The chain uses TRBV10-3 and TRBJ2-7, with 8 bases that match TRBD1. The CDR3 consists of 13 residues. Germline assignment: CDR1 ENHRY and CDR2 SYGVKD. V lost 6 bases to trimming and J lost 3 bases; unmatched junction nucleotides: 4. The CDR3 nucleotides read TGTGCCATCAGGCCAGGACAGGGCTACGAGCAGTACTTC. Protein product: CAIRPGQGYEQYF.

This clone has only one observation. The gene calls are TRBV19 and TRBJ2-1; TRBD2 aligns across 13 bases. Per the germline V gene, CDR1 is LNHDA and CDR2 is SQIVND (reference sequence). The trim removed 5 bases at V and 7 bases at J, leaving 8 bases unmatched. The CDR3 runs to 16 residues. The CDR3 reads CASSLPGLAGKNEQFF. The CDR3 bases are TGTGCCAGTAGTTTACCGGGACTAGCGGGGAAAAATGAGCAGTTCTTC.

This chain uses TRBV27 with TRBJ2-5; D is possibly TRBD2 (5 bases). Trimming stripped 5 bases from V and 5 bases from J, with 24 bases between. The germline gives CDR1 MNHEY, CDR2 SMNVEV (reference sequence). This CDR3 is 17 amino acids long. The DNA for the CDR3 is TGTGCCAGCAGTCTCGGTTTCGGTCGCGCGGGTGGGGAGACCCAGTACTTC. Residues: CASSLGFGRAGGETQYF.

The chain links TRBV6-1 to TRBJ2-7, with a weak D call TRBD2 (7 bases). Germline V gene data show CDR1 as MNHNS and CDR2 as SASEGT. The CDR3 covers 17 residues. V was clipped by 1 base and J by 2 bases, with 18 bases between them. This chain's CDR3 is CASSEVWRGRPTYEQYF. DNA of the CDR3: TGTGCCAGCAGTGAAGTATGGCGGGGGCGGCCTACCTACGAGCAGTACTTC.

The gene calls are TRBV7-9 and TRBJ1-1; 7 nucleotides line up with TRBD1. This CDR3 contains 14 residues. V trimming: 1 base; J trimming: 4 bases; junction bases outside the gene matches: 3. Germline CDR1 and CDR2: SEHNR and FQNEAQ (reference sequence). CDR3 bases: TGTGCCAGCAGCTTAGGGGGACAGATCACTGAAGCTTTCTTT. This gives the protein CASSLGGQITEAFF.

This rearrangement joins TRBV2 to TRBJ1-2, with D perhaps matching TRBD1 (5 bases). Between the trimmed V and J ends, which lost 4 bases and 4 bases, there was a span of 10 bases. Germline V gene data show CDR1 as SNHLY and CDR2 as FYNNEI. The CDR3 runs 13 residues. CDR3: CASSAQGPYGYTF. In DNA form, the CDR3 reads TGTGCCAGCAGTGCTCAGGGACCCTATGGCTACACCTTC.

This chain joins TRBV7-8 and TRBJ1-1; 7 bases align to TRBD1. This CDR3 region has 17 residues. V lost 5 bases, J lost 3 bases, and 15 bases stayed unmatched. The germline V gene encodes CDR1 SGHVS and CDR2 FQNEAQ. DNA for the CDR3: TGTGCCAGCAGCCGATCGACAGGGATTATTGCGGACACTGAAGCTTTCTTT. Translating it yields CASSRSTGIIADTEAFF.

Regarding this clone: A much larger clone is a single base away; this may be a read error. Other DNA sequences in the sample encode the same CDR3. V gene TRBV4-3 combines with J gene TRBJ2-5, with D maybe TRBD1 (5 bases). The CDR3 loop spans 15 amino acids. Germline-derived CDR1 and CDR2 are LGHNA and YSLEER. CDR3 in amino acids: CASSQDRGPRETQYF. Here the CDR3 DNA reads TGCGCCAGTAGCCAAGACAGAGGCCCCCGGGAGACCCAGTACTTC.

The V call is TRBV4-3, the J call TRBJ1-4; a weak D match, TRBD1 (6 bases). V was trimmed by 0 bases and J by 7 bases, leaving 12 bases between them. The CDR3 spans 15 residues. The germline V gene encodes CDR1 LGHNA and CDR2 YSLEER. CDR3 protein: CASSQDRGAGEKLFF. DNA of the CDR3: TGCGCCAGCAGCCAAGATCGGGGGGCAGGTGAAAAACTGTTTTTT.

V is TRBV5-1 and J is TRBJ1-2; D gene uncertain. The germline V and J ends were trimmed by 0 bases and 9 bases, with 15 bases remaining between them. Germline assignment: CDR1 SGHRS and CDR2 YFSETQ. The CDR3 loop spans 14 amino acids. The CDR3 spells CASSLGHPNVRYTF. For the CDR3, the DNA is TGCGCCAGCAGCTTGGGACATCCCAATGTTCGCTACACCTTC.

V gene TRBV19 combines with J gene TRBJ2-5; the D is unclear. V lost 1 base and J lost 3, with 18 bases in between. Germline CDR1 and CDR2: LNHDA and SQIVND (reference sequence). The CDR3 runs 17 residues. CDR3 sequence: CASSIVRRRNGKETQYF. As DNA, the CDR3 is TGTGCCAGTAGTATAGTAAGACGCCGTAACGGAAAAGAGACCCAGTACTTC. The whole variable domain, filled in from reference TRBV19 and TRBJ2-5, reads DGGITQSPKYLFRKEGQNVTLSCEQNLNHDAMYWYRQDPGQGLRLIYYSQIVNDFQKGDIAEGYSVSREKKESFPLTVTSAQKNPTAFYLCASSIVRRRNGKETQYFGPGTRLLVL.

The sample holds one count of this clone. The rearrangement links TRBV19 to TRBJ1-1; 9 nucleotides match TRBD1. CDR3 length equals 15 residues. Trimming removed 6 bases from V and 5 bases from J; junction bases left unmatched: 10. Germline V CDR1 and CDR2: LNHDA, SQIVND (reference sequence). Here the CDR3 reads CASRPGTGSGTEAFF. DNA of the CDR3: TGTGCCAGTAGACCCGGGACAGGGTCCGGAACTGAAGCTTTCTTT.

The rearrangement links TRBV5-1 to TRBJ1-5, with 9 nucleotides matching TRBD1. Germline V lookup: CDR1 SGHRS, CDR2 YFSETQ. The CDR3 has 15 residues. V gave up 4 bases and J gave up 6 bases; unmatched junction bases: 8. CDR3 DNA: TGCGCCAGCAGCCCAGGGACAGGGCCGGGTCAGCCCCAGCATTTT. Protein product: CASSPGTGPGQPQHF.

The chain combines TRBV30 with TRBJ1-1, with D maybe TRBD1 (6 bases). The CDR3 sequence is 12 residues long. Germline V CDR1 and CDR2: GTSNPN, SVGIG (reference sequence). V was clipped by 3 bases and J by 6 bases, with 11 bases between them. CDR3 nucleotides: TGTGCCTGGAGCCCTGGGGGCCCTGAAGCTTTCTTT. This translates into CAWSPGGPEAFF.

The V and J genes are TRBV5-1 and TRBJ2-3; 8 bases are shared with TRBD1. Germline CDR1 and CDR2: SGHRS and YFSETQ. The trim removed 4 bases at V and 3 bases at J, leaving 4 bases unmatched. The CDR3 extends over 14 amino acids. For the CDR3, the DNA is TGCGCCAGCAGCCGACAGGGGACGACAGATACGCAGTATTTT. It is translated as CASSRQGTTDTQYF.

This clone was counted once. J is TRBJ1-1 and V is TRBV6-5, with D possibly matching TRBD1 (5 bases). The CDR3 has 14 residues. The germline V and J ends were trimmed by 5 bases and 1 base, with 11 bases remaining between them. Per the germline V gene, CDR1 is MNHEY and CDR2 is SVGAGI. The CDR3 coding sequence is TGTGCCAGCAGTCCGACAGACTCGAACACTGAAGCTTTCTTT. Encoded protein: CASSPTDSNTEAFF.

This rearrangement joins TRBV18 to TRBJ1-1; 7 bases match TRBD1. Unmatched junction bases numbered 8, after V lost 6 bases and J lost 4 bases. This CDR3 region has 14 residues. Germline V gene lookup returns CDR1 KGHSH and CDR2 LQKENI. CDR3 sequence: CASSQGGAGTEAFF. CDR3 in DNA: TGTGCCAGCTCTCAAGGGGGCGCGGGCACTGAAGCTTTCTTT.

A few counts support this clone. The chain employs TRBV5-1 and TRBJ1-2; 9 bases are shared with TRBD1. V was pared by 7 bases and J by 1 base, with 11 bases of the junction left unmatched. Germline V gene lookup returns CDR1 SGHRS and CDR2 YFSETQ. The CDR3 runs 16 residues. The CDR3 DNA reads TGCGCCAGCGCCGAGAGGACAGGGGCCTATAACTATGGCTACACCTTC. It encodes CASAERTGAYNYGYTF.

This chain links TRBV4-2 with TRBJ2-1, with unresolved D. The V gene lost 0 bases and the J gene lost 4 bases, with 16 bases spanning the gap. This CDR3 spans 17 amino acids. Looked up from germline, CDR1 is LGHNA and CDR2 is YNFKEQ. CDR3 DNA sequence: TGTGCCAGCAGCCAAGACGGTGGCCCCCCTCAATACAATGAGCAGTTCTTC. Its translation is CASSQDGGPPQYNEQFF.

This clone has more than one count but fewer than ten. The chain carries TRBV28 and TRBJ1-1; TRBD1 might be the D (5 bases). Looked up from germline, CDR1 is MDHEN and CDR2 is SYDVKM. Trimming pared 4 bases from V and 0 bases from J, leaving 15 bases between. This CDR3 comprises 16 residues. CDR3 DNA: TGTGCCAGCAGTTCTAAGGGCGGGGGATTGAACACTGAAGCTTTCTTT. Translation gives CASSSKGGGLNTEAFF. The variable domain in full, completed from reference TRBV28 and TRBJ1-1, reads DVKVTQSSRYLVKRTGEKVFLECVQDMDHENMFWYRQDPGLGLRLIYFSYDVKMKEKGDIPEGYSVSREKKERFSLILESASTNQTSMYLCASSSKGGGLNTEAFFGQGTRLTVV.

In its sample, this clone was seen a few times. V gene TRBV30 combines with J gene TRBJ2-1; D unclear. The CDR3 length is 12 residues. Germline V lookup: CDR1 GTSNPN, CDR2 SVGIG (reference sequence). Trimming removed 0 bases at V and 6 bases at J, with 6 bases between. Here the CDR3 DNA reads TGTGCCTGGAGTGTCTCCCGCAATGAGCAGTTCTTC. This sequence encodes CAWSVSRNEQFF.

This chain uses TRBV30 with TRBJ1-2, with D unclear. CDR1 is GTSNPN, CDR2 SVGIG, per germline (reference sequence). This CDR3 region has 17 residues. V was cut by 4 bases and J by 4 bases, with 25 bases left in between. CDR3 region: CAWTLKPDGGIRYGYTF. The CDR3 coding sequence is TGTGCCTGGACCCTTAAGCCGGACGGAGGTATCCGCTATGGCTACACCTTC.